One and the same sample provided the 21 T cell receptor beta chains below, sequenced in a study of cytomegalovirus exposure and HLA in healthy donors. Use of 60 Vbeta and 13 Jbeta primers characterized the PCR. Some clones are missing from TCRdb's copy, which holds only in-frame ones; the method was immunoSEQ multiplex PCR. This table holds roughly 100,000 clones, 76% found once. The source material was PBMCs. These receptors were collected from a woman aged 18-35 years in good health and CMV-seropositive.

The chain links TRBV19 to TRBJ2-1; 16 nucleotides line up with TRBD2. Trimming cost V 6 bases and J 10 bases; bases outside gene matches: 15. This CDR3 has 18 amino acids. Germline assignment: CDR1 LNHDA and CDR2 SQIVND (reference sequence). CDR3: CASSMPMGLAGGPGEQFF. CDR3 in DNA: TGTGCCAGTAGCATGCCTATGGGACTAGCGGGAGGGCCGGGAGAGCAGTTCTTC.

This clone was found a few times. This rearrangement joins TRBV6-5 to TRBJ1-1; D is unresolved. Germline-derived CDR1 and CDR2 are MNHEY and SVGAGI. The CDR3 is 12 residues long. V dropped 4 bases and J dropped 4 bases, with 7 bases sitting between them. The CDR3 DNA sequence: TGTGCCAGCAGTTCGGGTGGCACTGAAGCTTTCTTT. This gives the protein CASSSGGTEAFF.

In its sample, this clone was seen a few times. The chain carries TRBV14 and TRBJ2-7; 8 bases match TRBD2. CDR1 and CDR2 from the germline V gene are SGHDN and FVKESK. V shed 0 bases and J 1 base; nucleotides not matched to a gene: 5. The CDR3 extends over 16 amino acids. The CDR3 bases are TGTGCCAGCAGCCAAGATTCGGCTAGCGGGTCCTACGAGCAGTACTTC. Its protein is CASSQDSASGSYEQYF.

The chain uses TRBV5-1 and TRBJ1-1; 7 nucleotides align to TRBD1. CDR1 SGHRS and CDR2 YFSETQ come from the germline V gene. V gave up 4 bases and J gave up 1 base; unmatched junction bases: 4. The length of the CDR3 is 14 residues. The CDR3 here is CASSGGTENTEAFF. CDR3 in DNA: TGCGCCAGCAGCGGAGGGACAGAGAACACTGAAGCTTTCTTT.

The V call is TRBV5-1, the J call TRBJ1-1; 9 bases line up with TRBD1. Germline values: CDR1 SGHRS, CDR2 YFSETQ. The CDR3 is made up of 16 amino acids. Unmatched junction bases numbered 9, after V lost 4 bases and J lost 2 bases. CDR3 loop: CASSGGTGSLNTEAFF. The CDR3 coding sequence is TGCGCCAGCAGCGGGGGGACAGGGAGCCTAAACACTGAAGCTTTCTTT.

The chain has TRBV7-3 and TRBJ2-7, with 9 bases matching TRBD2. The CDR3 runs to 14 residues. From germline, CDR1 is SGHTA and CDR2 FQGTGA. Trimming at V came to 5 bases and at J to 3 bases, leaving 5 bases not matched to a gene. CDR3 sequence: CASSQTSGVYEQYF. Here the CDR3 DNA reads TGTGCCAGCAGCCAGACTAGCGGCGTCTACGAGCAGTACTTC.

The chain combines TRBV10-3 with TRBJ2-1, with D perhaps TRBD2 (6 bases). The CDR3 has 17 residues. Germline CDR1 ENHRY, CDR2 SYGVKD. With 10 bases removed from V and 6 bases from J, the gap between germline ends came to 28 bases. The CDR3 is CASRRSLGGPEGNEQFF. CDR3 bases: TGTGCCAGCCGACGTTCCCTCGGAGGGCCCGAGGGCAATGAGCAGTTCTTC.

The chain carries TRBV2 and TRBJ2-7, with 12 bases matching TRBD2. The junction had 7 bases not matched to a gene; V was cut back by 0 bases and J by 7 bases. The CDR3 covers 16 residues. Germline CDR1 reads SNHLY; CDR2 reads FYNNEI. This CDR3 reads CASSEALASGRGEQYF. CDR3 DNA sequence: TGTGCCAGCAGTGAAGCGCTAGCTAGCGGGAGGGGGGAGCAGTACTTC.

The chain recombines TRBV30 with TRBJ1-2; TRBD1 might be the D (5 bases). The CDR3 extends over 14 amino acids. Trimming removed 0 bases from V and 7 bases from J, with 15 bases in between. Germline CDR1 and CDR2: GTSNPN and SVGIG (reference sequence). The chain's CDR3 is CAWSVRDREGGYTF. As DNA, the CDR3 is TGTGCCTGGAGTGTACGTGACAGAGAAGGTGGCTACACCTTC.

The rearrangement links TRBV5-6 to TRBJ2-1, with D uncertain. This CDR3 is 13 amino acids long. CDR1 and CDR2 from the germline V gene are SGHDT and YYEEEE. With 1 base removed from V and 6 bases from J, the gap between germline ends came to 8 bases. DNA of the CDR3: TGTGCCAGCAGCTTGCCCCCTAGCAATGAGCAGTTCTTC. Amino acids: CASSLPPSNEQFF.

The genes are TRBV10-3 and TRBJ2-1, with 8 bases lining up with TRBD2. The germline gives CDR1 ENHRY, CDR2 SYGVKD. The CDR3 has 14 amino acids. The junction had 11 bases not matched to a gene; V was cut back by 11 bases and J by 5 bases. The CDR3 DNA follows: TGTGCCGCGGGAGCGGGAGTTCGGAACAATGAGCAGTTCTTC. Translation: CAAGAGVRNNEQFF.

J is TRBJ2-1 and V is TRBV27, with D possibly matching TRBD1 (6 bases). CDR1 and CDR2 from the germline V gene are MNHEY and SMNVEV (reference sequence). CDR3 length equals 17 residues. Trimming removed 3 bases at V and 7 bases at J, with 22 bases between. The CDR3 DNA reads as TGTGCCAGCAGTTTCCTCGCGTACAGGGATGGGGCGAATGAGCAGTTCTTC. Amino acid sequence: CASSFLAYRDGANEQFF.

The chain uses TRBV11-3 and TRBJ2-1, with TRBD2 identical over 10 bases. With V trimmed by 2 bases and J by 7 bases, 5 bases remained unmatched. The CDR3 sequence is 15 residues long. CDR1 SGHNT and CDR2 YENEEA come from the germline V gene. The CDR3 DNA follows: TGTGCCAGCAGCTTACTAGCGGGAGATTGGAATGAGCAGTTCTTC. Translating gives CASSLLAGDWNEQFF.

The sample holds one count of this clone. The chain employs TRBV15 and TRBJ2-4; D is perhaps TRBD1 (7 bases). The CDR3 loop spans 12 amino acids. The germline V gene has CDR1 LNHNV and CDR2 YYDKDF (reference sequence). With 11 bases removed from V and 2 bases from J, the gap between germline ends came to 10 bases. The CDR3 DNA reads as TGTGCCGCGGGACAGTCCAAAAACATTCAGTACTTC. Protein sequence: CAAGQSKNIQYF.

Points on this clone: This CDR3 is also generated by other DNA sequences in the sample. The chain combines TRBV2 with TRBJ2-7; 11 bases agree with TRBD2. J gave up 1 base and V 5 bases, and 4 bases lay outside the gene matches. This CDR3 has 15 residues. Germline CDR1 reads SNHLY; CDR2 reads FYNNEI. As DNA, the CDR3 is TGTGCCAGCAGTCCCCTAGCGGGAGGTTCCTACGAGCAGTACTTC. Protein sequence: CASSPLAGGSYEQYF. The complete variable domain, with remaining parts taken from reference TRBV2 and TRBJ2-7, reads EPEVTQTPSHQVTQMGQEVILRCVPISNHLYFYWYRQILGQKVEFLVSFYNNEISEKSEIFDDQFSVERPDGSNFTLKIRSTKLEDSAMYFCASSPLAGGSYEQYFGPGTRLTVT.

This clone was found a few times. CDR3 nucleotide sequence: TGTGCCAGCAGTGATCAGGGGGTTGCCACTGAAGCTTTCTTT. This sequence encodes CASSDQGVATEAFF. V and J are TRBV6-1 and TRBJ1-1; 7 bases are a match to TRBD1. Germline values: CDR1 MNHNS, CDR2 SASEGT. Losses at the gene ends were 3 bases for V and 4 bases for J; bases not matched to a gene: 5. The CDR3 spans 14 residues.

This sequence joins TRBV13 and TRBJ2-1; no reliable D call. Germline assignment: CDR1 PRHDT and CDR2 FYEKMQ (reference sequence). Trimming pared 0 bases from V and 0 bases from J, leaving 6 bases between. The CDR3 has 15 residues. This chain's CDR3 is CASSLGAASYNEQFF. DNA of the CDR3: TGTGCCAGCAGCTTAGGTGCGGCCTCCTACAATGAGCAGTTCTTC.

The V and J genes are TRBV6-1 and TRBJ1-2; 8 nucleotides align to TRBD1. Per germline, CDR1 MNHNS and CDR2 SASEGT. V shed 2 bases, J shed 2 bases, and the junction held 13 bases outside the gene matches. This CDR3 contains 18 residues. CDR3 sequence reads: CASSEWTDTGGYNYGYTF. CDR3 sequence (DNA): TGTGCCAGCAGTGAATGGACCGATACAGGGGGATACAACTATGGCTACACCTTC.

Of note for this clone: A junction boundary mismatches the germline segment, possibly from a read error. The rearrangement links TRBV27 to TRBJ1-1; D may be TRBD1 (5 bases). Germline assignment: CDR1 MNHEY and CDR2 SMNVEV (reference sequence). This CDR3 has 15 residues. The CDR3 reads CASSSGGVVTTEAFF. The CDR3 DNA is TGTGCCAGTAGTTCTGGGGGGGTCGTAACGACTGAAGCTTTCTTT.

The V call is TRBV2, the J call TRBJ2-6; tentatively, D is TRBD1 (6 bases). The germline CDR1 and CDR2 sequences are SNHLY and FYNNEI. The CDR3 loop spans 20 amino acids. Trimming cost V 4 bases and J 4 bases, with 26 bases left between them. The CDR3 is CASSGRQRDTSAVGANVLTF. Here the CDR3 DNA reads TGTGCCAGCAGTGGACGGCAACGGGACACCTCAGCTGTGGGGGCCAACGTCCTGACTTTC.

The chain links TRBV28 to TRBJ1-1; weak D call: TRBD1 (5 bases). V lost 8 bases and J lost 4, with 23 bases in between. This CDR3 spans 16 amino acids. Germline CDR1 and CDR2: MDHEN and SYDVKM. The CDR3 DNA reads TGTGCCAGCGCCCCCGGTAGGAGGGGATCAGCCACTGAAGCTTTCTTT. Encoded protein: CASAPGRRGSATEAFF.